A single T cell receptor (beta chain) is shown here with its context. The CDR3 spans 16 residues. The germline V gene has CDR1 LGHNA and CDR2 YSLEER. Trimming took 4 bases from V and 1 from J, leaving 13 bases between them. Researchers sorted participants into cohorts using their self-reported clinical history. This sample is part of a study of blood T cell repertoires in COVID-19. Whole-study context: Samples taken during acute and convalescent COVID-19 were collected in the United States, Italy and Spain.

Measured with immunoSEQ multiplex PCR; TCRdb has only the in-frame clones, and not every one. The table records approximately 260,000 clones, 80% to 95% of them present only once. The sample was PBMCs or T cells enriched from blood (not recorded which). The TCR comes from a woman aged 18 to 35 who had recovered from COVID-19. The genes are TRBV4-3 and TRBJ2-2; maybe TRBD2 (5 bases). The CDR3 sequence is CASSPGWGMNTGELFF. The CDR3 DNA follows: TGCGCCAGCAGCCCGGGGTGGGGAATGAACACCGGGGAGCTGTTTTTT.